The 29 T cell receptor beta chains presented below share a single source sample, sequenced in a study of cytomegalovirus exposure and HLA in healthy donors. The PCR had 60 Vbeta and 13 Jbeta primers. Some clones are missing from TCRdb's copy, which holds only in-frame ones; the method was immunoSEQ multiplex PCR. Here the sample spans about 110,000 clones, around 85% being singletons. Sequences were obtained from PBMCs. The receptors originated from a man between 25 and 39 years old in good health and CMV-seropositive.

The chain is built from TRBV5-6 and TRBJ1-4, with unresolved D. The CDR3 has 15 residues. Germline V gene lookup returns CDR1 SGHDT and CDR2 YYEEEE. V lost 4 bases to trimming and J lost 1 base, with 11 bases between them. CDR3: CASSRGSRTNEKLFF. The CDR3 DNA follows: TGTGCCAGCAGCCGTGGGAGTCGAACTAATGAAAAACTGTTTTTT.

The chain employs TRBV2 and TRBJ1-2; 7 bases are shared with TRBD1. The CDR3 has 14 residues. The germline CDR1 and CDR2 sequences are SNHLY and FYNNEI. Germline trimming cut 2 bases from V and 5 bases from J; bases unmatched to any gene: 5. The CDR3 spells CASSEHGTVYGYTF. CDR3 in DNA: TGTGCCAGCAGTGAACACGGGACAGTGTATGGCTACACCTTC.

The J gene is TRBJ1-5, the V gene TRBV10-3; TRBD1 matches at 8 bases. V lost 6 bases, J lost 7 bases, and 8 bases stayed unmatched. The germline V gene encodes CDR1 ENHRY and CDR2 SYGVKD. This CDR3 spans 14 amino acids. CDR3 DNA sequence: TGTGCCATCAGGACACAGGGGGACGGGCAGCCCCAGCATTTT. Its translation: CAIRTQGDGQPQHF.

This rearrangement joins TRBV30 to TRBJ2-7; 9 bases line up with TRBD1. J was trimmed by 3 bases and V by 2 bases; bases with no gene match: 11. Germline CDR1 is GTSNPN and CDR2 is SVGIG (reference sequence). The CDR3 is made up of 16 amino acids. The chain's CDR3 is CAWSRGEPGQGYEQYF. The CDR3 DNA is TGTGCCTGGAGTCGTGGTGAACCGGGACAGGGCTACGAGCAGTACTTC.

CDR3 sequence reads: CASLQGINQPQHF. CDR3 nucleotides: TGTGCCAGCCTGCAGGGCATCAATCAGCCCCAGCATTTT. V is TRBV6-1 and J is TRBJ1-5, with D maybe TRBD1 (5 bases). Germline lookup yields CDR1 MNHNS and CDR2 SASEGT. This CDR3 spans 13 amino acids. Trimming cost V 8 bases and J 3 bases, with 11 bases left between them.

CDR3 nucleotides: TGTGCCAGCTCACCGCAAGGGGGTGCGCAGTATTTT. Translating gives CASSPQGGAQYF. This chain uses TRBV18 with TRBJ2-3; weak D call: TRBD1 (6 bases). Trimming shortened V by 3 bases and J by 10 bases, and 11 bases separated the two germline ends. The CDR3 has 12 amino acids. Germline CDR1 KGHSH, CDR2 LQKENI.

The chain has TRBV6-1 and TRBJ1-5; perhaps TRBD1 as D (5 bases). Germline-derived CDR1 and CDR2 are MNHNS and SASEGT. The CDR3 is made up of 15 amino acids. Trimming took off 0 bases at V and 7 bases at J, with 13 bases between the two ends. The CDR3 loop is CASSEARAGVQPQHF. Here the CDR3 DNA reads TGTGCCAGCAGTGAAGCACGGGCGGGGGTCCAGCCCCAGCATTTT.

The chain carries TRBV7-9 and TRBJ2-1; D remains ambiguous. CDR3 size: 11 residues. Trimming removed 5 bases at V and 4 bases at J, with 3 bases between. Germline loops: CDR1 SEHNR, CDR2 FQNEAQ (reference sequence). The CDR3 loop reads CASSVYNEQFF. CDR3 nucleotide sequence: TGTGCCAGCAGCGTATACAATGAGCAGTTCTTC. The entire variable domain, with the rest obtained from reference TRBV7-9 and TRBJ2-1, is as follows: DTGVSQNPRHKITKRGQNVTFRCDPISEHNRLYWYRQTLGQGPEFLTYFQNEAQLEKSRLLSDRFSAERPKGSFSTLEIQRTEQGDSAMYLCASSVYNEQFFGPGTRLTVL.

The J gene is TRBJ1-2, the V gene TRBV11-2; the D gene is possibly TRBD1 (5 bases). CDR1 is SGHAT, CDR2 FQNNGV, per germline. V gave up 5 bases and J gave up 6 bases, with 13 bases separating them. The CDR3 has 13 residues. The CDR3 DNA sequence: TGTGCCAGCAGCCGAGGGACTCCAGATGGCTACACCTTC. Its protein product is CASSRGTPDGYTF. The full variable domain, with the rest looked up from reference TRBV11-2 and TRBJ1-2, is EAGVAQSPRYKIIEKRQSVAFWCNPISGHATLYWYQQILGQGPKLLIQFQNNGVVDDSQLPKDRFSAERLKGVDSTLKIQPAKLEDSAVYLCASSRGTPDGYTFGSGTRLTVV.

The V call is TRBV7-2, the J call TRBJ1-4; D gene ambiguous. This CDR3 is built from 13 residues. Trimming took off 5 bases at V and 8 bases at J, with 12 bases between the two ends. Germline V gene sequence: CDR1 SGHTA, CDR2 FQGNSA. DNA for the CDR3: TGTGCCAGCAGCGAACGGGGAGGGGAAAAACTGTTTTTT. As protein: CASSERGGEKLFF.

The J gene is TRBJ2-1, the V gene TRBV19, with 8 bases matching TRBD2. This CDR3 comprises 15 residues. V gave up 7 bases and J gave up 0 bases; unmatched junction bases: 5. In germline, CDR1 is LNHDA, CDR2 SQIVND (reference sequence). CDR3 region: CASNPGTSSYNEQFF. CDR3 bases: TGTGCCAGTAACCCCGGGACTAGCTCCTACAATGAGCAGTTCTTC.

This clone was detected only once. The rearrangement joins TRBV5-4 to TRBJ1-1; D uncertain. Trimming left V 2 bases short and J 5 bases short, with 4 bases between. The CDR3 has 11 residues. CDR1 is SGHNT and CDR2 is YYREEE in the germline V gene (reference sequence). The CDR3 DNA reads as TGTGCCAGCAGCTTTAATACTGAAGCTTTCTTT. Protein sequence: CASSFNTEAFF.

The CDR3 loop is CASTGAGNTIYF. CDR3 coding DNA: TGCGCCAGTACAGGGGCTGGAAACACCATATATTTT. V gene TRBV10-1 combines with J gene TRBJ1-3; 7 bases align to TRBD1. This CDR3 comprises 12 residues. CDR1 and CDR2 from the germline V gene are WNHNN and SYGVQD (reference sequence). The V segment lost 9 bases and the J segment 2 bases; nucleotides outside the gene matches: 1.

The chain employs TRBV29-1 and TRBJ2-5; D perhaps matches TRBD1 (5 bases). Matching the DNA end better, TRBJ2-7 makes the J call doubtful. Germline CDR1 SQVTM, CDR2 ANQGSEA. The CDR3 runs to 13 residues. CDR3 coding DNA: TGCAGCGTTGTCGGCAGGGACTCCTACGAGCAGTACTTC. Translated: CSVVGRDSYEQYF.

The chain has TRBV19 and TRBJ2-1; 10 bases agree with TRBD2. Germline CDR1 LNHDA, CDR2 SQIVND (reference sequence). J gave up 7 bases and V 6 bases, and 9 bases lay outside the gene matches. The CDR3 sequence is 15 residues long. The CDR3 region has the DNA TGTGCCAGTAGCGAGCGGGGGGGCGCGTTGAATGAGCAGTTCTTC. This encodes CASSERGGALNEQFF.

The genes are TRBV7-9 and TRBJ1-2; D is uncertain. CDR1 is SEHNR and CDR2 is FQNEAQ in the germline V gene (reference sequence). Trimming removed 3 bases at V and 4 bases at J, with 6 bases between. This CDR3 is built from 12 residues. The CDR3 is CASSLGIYGYTF. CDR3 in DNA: TGTGCCAGCAGCTTGGGCATCTATGGCTACACCTTC.

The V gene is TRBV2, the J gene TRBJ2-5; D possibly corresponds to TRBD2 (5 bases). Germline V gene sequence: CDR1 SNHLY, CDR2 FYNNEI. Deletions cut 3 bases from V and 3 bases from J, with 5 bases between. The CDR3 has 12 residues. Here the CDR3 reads CASSEGEETQYF. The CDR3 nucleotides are TGTGCCAGCAGTGAGGGAGAAGAGACCCAGTACTTC.

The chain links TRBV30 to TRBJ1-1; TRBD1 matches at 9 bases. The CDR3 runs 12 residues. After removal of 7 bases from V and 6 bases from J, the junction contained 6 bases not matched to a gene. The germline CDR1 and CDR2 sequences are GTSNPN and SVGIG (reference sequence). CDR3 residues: CAYKDRGPEAFF. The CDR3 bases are TGTGCCTACAAGGACAGGGGCCCTGAAGCTTTCTTT.

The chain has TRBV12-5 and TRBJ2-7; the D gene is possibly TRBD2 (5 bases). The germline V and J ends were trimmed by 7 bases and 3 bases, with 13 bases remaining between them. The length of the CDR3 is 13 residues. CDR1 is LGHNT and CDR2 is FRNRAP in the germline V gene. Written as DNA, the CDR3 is TGTGCTAGTGCCCCTTCGGACTTCTACGAGCAGTACTTC. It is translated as CASAPSDFYEQYF.

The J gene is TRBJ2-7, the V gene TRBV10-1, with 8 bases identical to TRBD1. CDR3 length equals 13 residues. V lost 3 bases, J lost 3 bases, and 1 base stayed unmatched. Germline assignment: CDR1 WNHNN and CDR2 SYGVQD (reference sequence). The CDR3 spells CASSEGQGYEQYF. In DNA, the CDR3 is TGCGCCAGCAGTGAAGGACAGGGCTACGAGCAGTACTTC.

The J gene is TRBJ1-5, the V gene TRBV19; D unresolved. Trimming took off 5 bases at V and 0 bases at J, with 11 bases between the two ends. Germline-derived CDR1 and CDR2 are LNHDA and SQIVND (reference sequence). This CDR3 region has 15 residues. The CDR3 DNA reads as TGTGCCAGTAGTGTTCAGGTCAATAGCAATCAGCCCCAGCATTTT. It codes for CASSVQVNSNQPQHF.

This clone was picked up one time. CDR3 sequence reads: CASRGTGGAYNEQFF. The CDR3 DNA reads as TGTGCCAGCAGGGGGACAGGGGGCGCCTACAATGAGCAGTTCTTC. The chain is built from TRBV6-1 and TRBJ2-1, with 12 nucleotides matching TRBD1. The CDR3 contains 15 residues. V was pared by 6 bases and J by 2 bases, with 2 bases of the junction left unmatched. Germline V gene data show CDR1 as MNHNS and CDR2 as SASEGT.

CDR3 nucleotides: TGTGCCAGCAGAGATACTGGCAGAGGTGAGCAGTTCTTC. It codes for CASRDTGRGEQFF. This chain connects TRBV14 to TRBJ2-1; no reliable D call. The germline V and J ends were trimmed by 6 bases and 9 bases, with 15 bases remaining between them. The V gene's germline CDR1 is SGHDN and CDR2 FVKESK. This CDR3 is 13 amino acids long. The variable domain in full, completed from reference TRBV14 and TRBJ2-1, reads EAGVTQFPSHSVIEKGQTVTLRCDPISGHDNLYWYRRVMGKEIKFLLHFVKESKQDESGMPNNRFLAERTGGTYSTLKVQPAELEDSGVYFCASRDTGRGEQFFGPGTRLTVL.

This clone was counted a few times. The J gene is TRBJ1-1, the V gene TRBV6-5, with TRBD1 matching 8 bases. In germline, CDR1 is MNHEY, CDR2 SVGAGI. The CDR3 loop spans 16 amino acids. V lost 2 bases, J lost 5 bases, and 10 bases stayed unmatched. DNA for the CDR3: TGTGCCAGCAGTTACGGCCCAGGGGGCTCGAGGACTGAAGCTTTCTTT. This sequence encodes CASSYGPGGSRTEAFF.

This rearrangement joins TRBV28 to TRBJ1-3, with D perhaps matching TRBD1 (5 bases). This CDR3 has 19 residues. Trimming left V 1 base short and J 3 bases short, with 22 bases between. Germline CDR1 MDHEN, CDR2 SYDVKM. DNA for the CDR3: TGTGCCAGCAGTTTATCCAGTCGGGGGGGGGAAAGCTTTGGAAACACCATATATTTT. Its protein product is CASSLSSRGGESFGNTIYF.

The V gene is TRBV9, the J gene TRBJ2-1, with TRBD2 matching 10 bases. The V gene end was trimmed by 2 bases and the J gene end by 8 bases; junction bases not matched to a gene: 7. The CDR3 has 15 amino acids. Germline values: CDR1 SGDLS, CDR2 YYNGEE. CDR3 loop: CASSVRAGGIDEQFF. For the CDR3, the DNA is TGTGCCAGCAGCGTTCGAGCGGGGGGGATCGATGAGCAGTTCTTC.

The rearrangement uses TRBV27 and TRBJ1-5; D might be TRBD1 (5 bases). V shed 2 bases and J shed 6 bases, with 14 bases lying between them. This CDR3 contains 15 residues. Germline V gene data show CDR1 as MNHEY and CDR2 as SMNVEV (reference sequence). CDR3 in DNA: TGTGCCAGCAGTTTAGGCGGGACGGCCCTTCAGCCCCAGCATTTT. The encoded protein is CASSLGGTALQPQHF.

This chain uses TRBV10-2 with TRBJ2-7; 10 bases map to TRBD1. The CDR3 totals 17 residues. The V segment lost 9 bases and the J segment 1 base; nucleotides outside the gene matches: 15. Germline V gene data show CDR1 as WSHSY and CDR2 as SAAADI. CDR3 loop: CASTYMQGQGNSYEQYF. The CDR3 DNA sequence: TGCGCCAGTACCTACATGCAGGGACAGGGGAATTCCTACGAGCAGTACTTC.

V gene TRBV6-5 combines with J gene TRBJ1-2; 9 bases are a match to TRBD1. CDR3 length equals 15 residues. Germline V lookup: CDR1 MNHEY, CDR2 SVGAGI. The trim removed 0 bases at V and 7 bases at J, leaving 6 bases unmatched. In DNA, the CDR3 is TGTGCCAGCAGTTACTCCGGGACAGGGCACCTTGGCTACACCTTC. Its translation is CASSYSGTGHLGYTF.